This T cell receptor beta chain was identified in a study of control samples from healthy donors and cancer patients. The method was immunoSEQ multiplex PCR; TCRdb's version includes in-frame clones alone and lacks a portion of them. The sample gives around 92,000 clones, almost 85% of which show up once; roughly 2% is in the top ten. Looked up from germline, CDR1 is SGHTA and CDR2 is FQGTGA. V lost 4 bases to trimming and J lost 3 bases, with 1 base between them. This CDR3 is built from 11 residues. The specimen sequenced was blood. The receptor's source is a man in his 60s in good health. This chain joins TRBV7-3 and TRBJ1-5, with unresolved D. The chain's CDR3 is CASSYNQPQHF. The CDR3 DNA reads TGTGCCAGCAGCTACAATCAGCCCCAGCATTTT.